Listed below are T cell receptor beta chains from one sample, sequenced in a study of cytomegalovirus exposure and HLA in healthy donors. Profiled with immunoSEQ multiplex PCR; TCRdb holds only in-frame clones, not every one. The table shows 200,000 or so clones, with less than 90% occurring only once. Sequenced sample: PBMCs. The source of these receptors is a girl under two years old in good health and CMV-seronegative. Each CDR3 is given with its conserved first and last residue. The order of the fields is D gene, clone size, J gene, V gene, CDR3 protein, CDR3 DNA. A D gene is named only where the DNA matches it firmly. The listing skips clone size in some rows; elsewhere it reads once, few, many or a size class.

D gene: NA; clone size: NA; J gene: TRBJ2-5; V gene: TRBV29-1; CDR3 protein: CSVSWSVVQETQYF; CDR3 DNA: TGCAGCGTTTCCTGGAGTGTTGTTCAAGAGACCCAGTACTTC
D gene: TRBD1; clone size: NA; J gene: TRBJ1-4; V gene: TRBV9; CDR3 protein: CASSVAGQANEKLFF; CDR3 DNA: TGTGCCAGCAGCGTAGCAGGACAGGCTAATGAAAAACTGTTTTTT
D gene: TRBD1; clone size: NA; J gene: TRBJ1-2; V gene: TRBV7-9; CDR3 protein: CASSLNPGGGGYTF; CDR3 DNA: TGTGCCAGCAGCTTAAACCCAGGGGGCGGTGGCTACACCTTC
D gene: NA; clone size: few; J gene: TRBJ1-1; V gene: TRBV9; CDR3 protein: CASSVVIGGATSEAFF; CDR3 DNA: TGTGCCAGCAGCGTAGTAATTGGAGGAGCGACTTCTGAAGCTTTCTTT
D gene: NA; clone size: NA; J gene: TRBJ2-7; V gene: TRBV5-6; CDR3 protein: CASSLAGTKAPYEQYF; CDR3 DNA: TGTGCCAGCAGCTTGGCCGGTACTAAGGCCCCATACGAGCAGTACTTC
D gene: TRBD1; clone size: NA; J gene: TRBJ2-7; V gene: TRBV7-2; CDR3 protein: CASSLGQGSSYEQYF; CDR3 DNA: TGTGCCAGCAGCTTAGGACAGGGGAGCTCCTACGAGCAGTACTTC
D gene: NA; clone size: NA; J gene: TRBJ1-2; V gene: TRBV10-3; CDR3 protein: CAIAQGFGYTF; CDR3 DNA: TGTGCCATCGCTCAGGGATTTGGCTACACCTTC
D gene: TRBD1; clone size: NA; J gene: TRBJ1-6; V gene: TRBV12-5; CDR3 protein: CASGLQGLGNSPLHF; CDR3 DNA: TGTGCTAGTGGTCTACAGGGGTTAGGCAATTCACCCCTCCACTTT
D gene: NA; clone size: NA; J gene: TRBJ2-1; V gene: TRBV6-5; CDR3 protein: CASSYGTPTGQQFF; CDR3 DNA: TGTGCCAGCAGTTACGGGACGCCTACAGGGCAGCAGTTCTTC
D gene: TRBD2; clone size: NA; J gene: TRBJ2-3; V gene: TRBV9; CDR3 protein: CASSLGLDTDTQYF; CDR3 DNA: TGTGCCAGCAGCTTGGGACTAGACACAGATACGCAGTATTTT
D gene: NA; clone size: NA; J gene: TRBJ2-1; V gene: TRBV25-1; CDR3 protein: CASSDSLKQFF; CDR3 DNA: TGTGCCAGCAGTGACAGTCTTAAGCAGTTCTTC
D gene: TRBD2; clone size: NA; J gene: TRBJ2-4; V gene: TRBV30; CDR3 protein: CAWSLVAGGGNIQYF; CDR3 DNA: TGTGCCTGGAGTTTGGTGGCGGGGGGTGGGAACATTCAGTACTTC
D gene: NA; clone size: NA; J gene: TRBJ2-1; V gene: TRBV6-1; CDR3 protein: CASRYLSGEQFF; CDR3 DNA: TGTGCCAGCAGATACCTAAGCGGGGAGCAGTTCTTC
D gene: TRBD2; clone size: NA; J gene: TRBJ2-1; V gene: TRBV27; CDR3 protein: CASSSLAGGVNEQFF; CDR3 DNA: TGTGCCAGCAGTTCGCTAGCGGGAGGTGTAAATGAGCAGTTCTTC
D gene: NA; clone size: NA; J gene: TRBJ1-2; V gene: TRBV13; CDR3 protein: CASNSQTVVGEGYTF; CDR3 DNA: TGTGCCAGCAATAGCCAAACGGTCGTCGGGGAGGGCTACACCTTC
D gene: TRBD2; clone size: once; J gene: TRBJ2-7; V gene: TRBV11-2; CDR3 protein: CASSLVLAASYEQYF; CDR3 DNA: TGTGCCAGCAGCTTAGTGCTAGCGGCATCCTACGAGCAGTACTTC
D gene: NA; clone size: NA; J gene: TRBJ1-6; V gene: TRBV9; CDR3 protein: CASSVGGDNSPLHF; CDR3 DNA: TGTGCCAGCAGCGTAGGAGGCGACAATTCACCCCTCCACTTT
D gene: TRBD2; clone size: NA; J gene: TRBJ2-3; V gene: TRBV18; CDR3 protein: CASSQSIPSGRASDTQYF; CDR3 DNA: TGTGCCAGCTCGCAGTCAATTCCGAGCGGGAGGGCATCAGATACGCAGTATTTT
D gene: TRBD1; clone size: NA; J gene: TRBJ2-1; V gene: TRBV10-1; CDR3 protein: CASSDGTAYNEQFF; CDR3 DNA: TGCGCCAGCAGTGACGGGACAGCATACAATGAGCAGTTCTTC
D gene: NA; clone size: few; J gene: TRBJ2-7; V gene: TRBV2; CDR3 protein: CASSNEIAYEQYF; CDR3 DNA: TGTGCCAGCAGTAACGAGATAGCCTACGAGCAGTACTTC
D gene: NA; clone size: NA; J gene: TRBJ2-7; V gene: TRBV27; CDR3 protein: CASRPAQGPHEQYF; CDR3 DNA: TGTGCCAGCCGCCCGGCACAGGGCCCCCACGAGCAGTACTTC
D gene: NA; clone size: NA; J gene: TRBJ1-1; V gene: TRBV2; CDR3 protein: CASSNTGGNTEAFF; CDR3 DNA: TGTGCCAGCAGCAATACCGGGGGGAACACTGAAGCTTTCTTT
D gene: NA; clone size: NA; J gene: TRBJ1-2; V gene: TRBV19; CDR3 protein: CASSVGRGPYGYTF; CDR3 DNA: TGTGCCAGTAGTGTTGGACGGGGTCCCTATGGCTACACCTTC
D gene: NA; clone size: NA; J gene: TRBJ1-5; V gene: TRBV18; CDR3 protein: CASSPPGGDQPQHF; CDR3 DNA: TGTGCCAGCTCACCACCAGGAGGGGATCAGCCCCAGCATTTT
D gene: NA; clone size: NA; J gene: TRBJ1-2; V gene: TRBV7-9; CDR3 protein: CASSSPTVNYGYTF; CDR3 DNA: TGTGCCAGCAGCTCCCCTACAGTGAACTATGGCTACACCTTC
D gene: NA; clone size: NA; J gene: TRBJ2-2; V gene: TRBV13; CDR3 protein: CASSLARRDLTGELFF; CDR3 DNA: TGTGCCAGCAGCTTAGCGCGGCGGGATCTCACCGGGGAGCTGTTTTTT
D gene: TRBD2; clone size: NA; J gene: TRBJ2-5; V gene: TRBV19; CDR3 protein: CASRLAGGPGWTQYF; CDR3 DNA: TGTGCCAGTAGATTAGCGGGGGGGCCGGGGTGGACCCAGTACTTC
D gene: TRBD1; clone size: NA; J gene: TRBJ2-7; V gene: TRBV5-1; CDR3 protein: CASSWGDRSFYEQYF; CDR3 DNA: TGCGCCAGCAGCTGGGGGGACAGGAGTTTCTACGAGCAGTACTTC
D gene: TRBD2; clone size: NA; J gene: TRBJ2-1; V gene: TRBV7-9; CDR3 protein: CSSSVGLAGGNEQFF; CDR3 DNA: TGTTCCAGCAGCGTGGGACTAGCGGGGGGCAATGAGCAGTTCTTC
D gene: TRBD1; clone size: NA; J gene: TRBJ2-7; V gene: TRBV7-9; CDR3 protein: CASSRSNRGPGYEQYF; CDR3 DNA: TGTGCCAGCAGCAGAAGCAACAGGGGACCCGGCTACGAGCAGTACTTC
D gene: NA; clone size: once; J gene: TRBJ1-1; V gene: TRBV5-4; CDR3 protein: CASGFRDTEAFF; CDR3 DNA: TGTGCCAGCGGTTTCCGGGACACTGAAGCTTTCTTT
D gene: NA; clone size: NA; J gene: TRBJ2-7; V gene: TRBV21-1; CDR3 protein: CASSKGKRGLAGISYEQYF; CDR3 DNA: TGTGCCAGCAGCAAAGGGAAGAGGGGATTAGCGGGGATCTCCTACGAGCAGTACTTC
D gene: TRBD1; clone size: NA; J gene: TRBJ2-2; V gene: TRBV6-6; CDR3 protein: CASSYLLQGAGELFF; CDR3 DNA: TGTGCCAGCAGTTACCTGTTACAGGGGGCCGGGGAGCTGTTTTTT
D gene: NA; clone size: few; J gene: TRBJ2-2; V gene: TRBV4-1; CDR3 protein: CASSQPLFTGELFF; CDR3 DNA: TGCGCCAGCAGCCAACCCCTATTTACCGGGGAGCTGTTTTTT
D gene: TRBD2; clone size: NA; J gene: TRBJ2-3; V gene: TRBV6-5; CDR3 protein: CASSYLAGGTDTQYF; CDR3 DNA: TGTGCCAGCAGTTACTTGGCGGGAGGAACAGATACGCAGTATTTT
D gene: TRBD2; clone size: NA; J gene: TRBJ2-7; V gene: TRBV7-9; CDR3 protein: CASSFVVTSGGLQSYEQYF; CDR3 DNA: TGTGCCAGCAGCTTTGTTGTGACTAGCGGGGGGCTCCAATCCTACGAGCAGTACTTC
D gene: TRBD1; clone size: NA; J gene: TRBJ1-1; V gene: TRBV5-4; CDR3 protein: CASTRPGTGFTEAFF; CDR3 DNA: TGTGCCAGCACCCGACCCGGGACAGGGTTCACTGAAGCTTTCTTT
D gene: TRBD1; clone size: NA; J gene: TRBJ1-1; V gene: TRBV6-1; CDR3 protein: CASRGTGNTEAFF; CDR3 DNA: TGTGCCAGCAGGGGGACAGGGAACACTGAAGCTTTCTTT
D gene: NA; clone size: NA; J gene: TRBJ1-5; V gene: TRBV30; CDR3 protein: CAWSGQTDQPQHF; CDR3 DNA: TGTGCCTGGAGTGGACAAACGGATCAGCCCCAGCATTTT
D gene: TRBD2; clone size: NA; J gene: TRBJ2-7; V gene: TRBV5-4; CDR3 protein: CASSLVSGGIGGEQYF; CDR3 DNA: TGTGCCAGCAGCTTGGTTAGCGGGGGGATCGGTGGCGAGCAGTACTTC
D gene: NA; clone size: once; J gene: TRBJ1-3; V gene: TRBV7-8; CDR3 protein: CASSRARGSGNTIYF; CDR3 DNA: TGTGCCAGCAGCCGAGCCAGGGGCTCTGGAAACACCATATATTTT
D gene: NA; clone size: NA; J gene: TRBJ2-7; V gene: TRBV5-1; CDR3 protein: CASREVPDYEQYF; CDR3 DNA: TGCGCCAGCAGAGAGGTTCCTGACTACGAGCAGTACTTC
D gene: NA; clone size: few; J gene: TRBJ1-2; V gene: TRBV5-6; CDR3 protein: CASSLMAGRSIHGGYTF; CDR3 DNA: TGTGCCAGCAGCTTGATGGCGGGCAGGTCCATCCATGGGGGCTACACCTTC
D gene: NA; clone size: few; J gene: TRBJ1-2; V gene: TRBV2; CDR3 protein: CASRGASYGYTF; CDR3 DNA: TGTGCCAGCAGAGGGGCTAGCTATGGCTACACCTTC
D gene: NA; clone size: NA; J gene: TRBJ1-5; V gene: TRBV6-1; CDR3 protein: CASSESLGSANQPQHF; CDR3 DNA: TGTGCCAGCAGTGAATCCCTAGGTTCGGCCAATCAGCCCCAGCATTTT
D gene: TRBD1; clone size: once; J gene: TRBJ2-7; V gene: TRBV4-1; CDR3 protein: CASSHGQGTYEQYF; CDR3 DNA: TGCGCCAGCAGCCACGGACAGGGCACCTACGAGCAGTACTTC
D gene: TRBD2; clone size: NA; J gene: TRBJ2-5; V gene: TRBV5-4; CDR3 protein: CATTAGGLGETQYF; CDR3 DNA: TGTGCCACTACAGCGGGGGGGCTTGGGGAGACCCAGTACTTC
D gene: TRBD2; clone size: NA; J gene: TRBJ2-7; V gene: TRBV7-9; CDR3 protein: CASSLFAGLAGGDEQYF; CDR3 DNA: TGTGCCAGCAGCTTATTTGCGGGTCTAGCGGGAGGGGACGAGCAGTACTTC
D gene: NA; clone size: NA; J gene: TRBJ1-1; V gene: TRBV13; CDR3 protein: CASSPGTTEAFF; CDR3 DNA: TGTGCCAGCAGCCCCGGGACAACTGAAGCTTTCTTT
D gene: NA; clone size: NA; J gene: TRBJ1-5; V gene: TRBV7-9; CDR3 protein: CASSLTADQPQHF; CDR3 DNA: TGTGCCAGCAGCTTAACGGCGGATCAGCCCCAGCATTTT
D gene: TRBD2; clone size: few; J gene: TRBJ2-5; V gene: TRBV2; CDR3 protein: CASRAPGGVETQYF; CDR3 DNA: TGTGCCAGCAGAGCCCCGGGGGGAGTAGAGACCCAGTACTTC
D gene: NA; clone size: NA; J gene: TRBJ1-1; V gene: TRBV7-3; CDR3 protein: CASSLSARTEAFF; CDR3 DNA: TGTGCCAGCAGCTTATCGGCCAGGACAGAAGCTTTCTTT
D gene: TRBD2; clone size: few; J gene: TRBJ2-5; V gene: TRBV5-4; CDR3 protein: CASSWASGRKETQYF; CDR3 DNA: TGTGCCAGCAGCTGGGCTAGCGGGAGGAAAGAGACCCAGTACTTC